Included here is one TCR beta chain sequence, with context. The ends were cut back, 2 bases at V and 1 base at J, with 7 bases in the middle. The CDR3 loop spans 14 amino acids. Germline values: CDR1 SGHRS, CDR2 YFSETQ. The data derive from a study of blood T cell repertoires in COVID-19. At the level of the study: Collection of acute and convalescent COVID-19 samples took place in the United States, Italy and Spain. PBMCs, B-cell-depleted T cells, or T cells provided the cDNA or gDNA that made up the material.

Under the authors' procedure: Researchers report that nucleated cell counts were estimated from reference gene primer amplification. Repertoires were generated with immunoSEQ multiplex PCR, while TCRdb's copy carries only in-frame clones and drops some. V and J calls and clone size come straight from that table; D and trimming were deduced from the DNA. The sample lists about 220,000 clones; roughly 87% were seen once. V usage is TRBV5-1 and J usage is TRBJ1-5; possible D gene TRBD1, 6 bases. The receptor was derived from a middle-aged man with active or convalescent COVID-19. Specimen: peripheral blood. In DNA form, the CDR3 reads TGCGCCAGCAGCTTAGGACAGAGCAATCAGCCCCAGCATTTT. It codes for CASSLGQSNQPQHF.